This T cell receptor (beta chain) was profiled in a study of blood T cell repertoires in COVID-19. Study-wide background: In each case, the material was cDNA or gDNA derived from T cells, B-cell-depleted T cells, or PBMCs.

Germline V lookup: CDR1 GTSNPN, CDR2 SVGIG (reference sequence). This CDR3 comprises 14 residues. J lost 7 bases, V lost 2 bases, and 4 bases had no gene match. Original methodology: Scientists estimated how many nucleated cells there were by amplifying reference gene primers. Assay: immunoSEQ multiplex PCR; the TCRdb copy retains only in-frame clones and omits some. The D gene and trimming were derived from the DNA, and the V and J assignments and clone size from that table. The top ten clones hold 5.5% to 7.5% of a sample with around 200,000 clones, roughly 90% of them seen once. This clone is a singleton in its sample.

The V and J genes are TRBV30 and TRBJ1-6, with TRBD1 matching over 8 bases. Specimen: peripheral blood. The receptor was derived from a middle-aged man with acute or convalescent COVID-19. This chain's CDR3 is CAWSSDRVNSPLHF. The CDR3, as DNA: TGTGCCTGGAGTTCGGACAGGGTCAATTCACCCCTCCACTTT.